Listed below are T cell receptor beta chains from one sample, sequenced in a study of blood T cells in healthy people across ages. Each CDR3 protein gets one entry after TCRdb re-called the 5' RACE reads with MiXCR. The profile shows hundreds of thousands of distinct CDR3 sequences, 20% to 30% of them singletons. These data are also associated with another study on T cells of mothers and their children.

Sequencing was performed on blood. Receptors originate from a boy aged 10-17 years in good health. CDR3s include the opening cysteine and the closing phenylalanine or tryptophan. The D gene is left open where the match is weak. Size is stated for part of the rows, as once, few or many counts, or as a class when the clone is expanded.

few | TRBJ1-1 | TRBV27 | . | CASSVGPGTEAFF | TGTGCCAGCAGTGTGGGACCGGGGACTGAAGCTTTCTTT
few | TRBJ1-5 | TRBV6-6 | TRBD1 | CASSSPGQGANQPQHF | TGTGCCAGCAGTTCCCCGGGACAGGGGGCCAATCAGCCCCAGCATTTT
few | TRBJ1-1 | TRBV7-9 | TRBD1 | CASSQSTGDTEAFF | TGTGCCAGCAGCCAATCAACAGGGGACACTGAAGCTTTCTTT
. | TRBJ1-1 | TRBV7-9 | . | CASSPKGTSLNTEAFF | TGTGCCAGCAGCCCCAAAGGGACATCGTTGAACACTGAAGCTTTCTTT
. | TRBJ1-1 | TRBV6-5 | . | CASGGWNTEAFF | TGTGCCAGCGGGGGCTGGAACACTGAAGCTTTCTTT
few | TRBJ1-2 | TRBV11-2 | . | CASSTPSTGHGYTF | TGTGCCAGCAGCACCCCCTCGACCGGTCATGGCTACACCTTC
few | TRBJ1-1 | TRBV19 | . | CASIRGTGPRNTEAFF | TGTGCCAGTATTCGAGGAACAGGGCCGAGGAACACTGAAGCTTTCTTT
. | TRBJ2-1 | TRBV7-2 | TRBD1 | CVSSVLGTGAYNEQFF | TGTGTCAGCAGCGTCCTAGGGACAGGGGCCTACAATGAGCAGTTCTTC
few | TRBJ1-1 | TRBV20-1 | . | CSASRPGLNTEAFF | TGCAGTGCTTCCCGTCCCGGTCTAAACACTGAAGCTTTCTTT
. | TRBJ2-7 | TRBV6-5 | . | CASSYSGPLGEQYF | TGTGCCAGCAGTTACTCCGGGCCCCTGGGCGAGCAGTACTTC
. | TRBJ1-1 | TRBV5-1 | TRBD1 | CASSLEGQGAAFF | TGCGCCAGCAGCTTGGAAGGCCAGGGGGCCGCTTTCTTT
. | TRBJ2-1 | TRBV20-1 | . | CSAVRGNEQFF | TGCAGTGCGGTACGTGGTAATGAGCAGTTCTTC
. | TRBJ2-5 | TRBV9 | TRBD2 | CASSVAGGKFQETQYF | TGTGCCAGCAGCGTGGCGGGGGGGAAATTCCAAGAGACCCAGTACTTC
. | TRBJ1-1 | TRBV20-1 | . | CSAMAREYSTEAFF | TGCAGTGCCATGGCTCGAGAGTACTCCACTGAAGCTTTCTTT
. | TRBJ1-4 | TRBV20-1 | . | CSASLLTGLGEKLFF | TGCAGTGCTAGCCTATTGACAGGATTAGGGGAAAAACTGTTTTTT
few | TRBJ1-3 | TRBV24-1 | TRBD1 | CATSDDRGGRNTIYF | TGTGCCACCAGTGATGACAGGGGCGGAAGAAACACCATATATTTT
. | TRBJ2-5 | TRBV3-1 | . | CASSQALGGEETQYF | TGTGCCAGCAGCCAAGCACTCGGGGGTGAAGAGACCCAGTACTTC
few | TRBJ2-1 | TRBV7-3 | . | CASSLHQRSEQFF | TGTGCCAGCAGCTTACATCAGCGCAGTGAGCAGTTCTTC
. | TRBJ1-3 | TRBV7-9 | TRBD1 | CASSRTGRNTIYF | TGTGCCAGCAGCCGGACAGGGAGAAACACCATATATTTT
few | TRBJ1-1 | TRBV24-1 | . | CATSDFWGRNTEAFF | TGTGCCACCAGTGATTTTTGGGGGAGGAACACTGAAGCTTTCTTT
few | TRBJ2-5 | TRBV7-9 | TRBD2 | CASSFSAGEEAQYF | TGTGCCAGCAGCTTTTCAGCGGGGGAAGAGGCCCAGTACTTC
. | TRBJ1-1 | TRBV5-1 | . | CASSGPFGTMNTEAFF | TGCGCCAGCAGCGGACCTTTTGGGACAATGAACACTGAAGCTTTCTTT
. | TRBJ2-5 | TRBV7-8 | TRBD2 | CASTQGRGGSVETQYF | TGTGCCAGCACCCAGGGGCGGGGGGGATCGGTCGAGACCCAGTACTTC
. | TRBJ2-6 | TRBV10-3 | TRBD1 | CAVRDRPTSGANVLTF | TGTGCCGTCAGGGACAGGCCAACCTCTGGGGCCAACGTCCTGACTTTC
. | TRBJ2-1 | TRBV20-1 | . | CSARDGGAYNEQFF | TGCAGTGCTAGAGATGGGGGAGCTTACAATGAGCAGTTCTTC
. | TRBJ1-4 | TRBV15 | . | CATSRRPDSSNEKLFF | TGTGCCACCAGCAGGCGCCCAGACAGCTCTAATGAAAAACTGTTTTTT
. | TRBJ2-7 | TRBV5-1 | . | CASSFRAPAGEITYEQYF | TGCGCCAGCAGCTTTCGTGCCCCGGCAGGGGAAATAACCTACGAGCAGTACTTC
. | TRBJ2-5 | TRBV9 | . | CASSVFSDPWETQYF | TGTGCCAGCAGCGTATTTAGCGACCCCTGGGAGACCCAGTACTTC
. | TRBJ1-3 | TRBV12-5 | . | CASGLVTGNSGNTIYF | TGTGCTAGTGGTTTGGTAACAGGGAACTCTGGAAACACCATATATTTT
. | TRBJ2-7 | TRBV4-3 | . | CASSQEVGNDEQYF | TGCGCCAGCAGCCAAGAAGTAGGGAACGACGAGCAGTACTTC
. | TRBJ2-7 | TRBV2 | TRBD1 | CASSEDRGVLDEQYF | TGTGCCAGCAGTGAAGACAGGGGGGTACTTGACGAGCAGTACTTC
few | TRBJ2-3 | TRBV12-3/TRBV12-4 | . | CASSLPVPADTQYF | TGTGCCAGCAGCCTACCCGTACCGGCGGATACGCAGTATTTT
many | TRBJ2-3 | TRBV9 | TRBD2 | CASSLAGQRGTTDTQYF | TGTGCCAGCAGCCTAGCGGGCCAGCGGGGGACCACAGATACGCAGTATTTT
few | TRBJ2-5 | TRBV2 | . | CASSELVEETQYF | TGTGCCAGCAGTGAGTTGGTTGAGGAGACCCAGTACTTC
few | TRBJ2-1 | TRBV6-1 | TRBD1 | CASSARDRDNEQFF | TGTGCCAGCAGTGCCCGGGACAGGGACAATGAGCAGTTCTTC
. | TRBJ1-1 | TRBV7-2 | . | CASSLELRSEAFF | TGTGCCAGCAGCTTAGAACTTCGGTCTGAAGCTTTCTTT
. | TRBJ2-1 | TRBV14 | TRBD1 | CASSQGVRDRVFF | TGTGCCAGCAGCCAAGGAGTGAGGGACAGGGTGTTCTTC
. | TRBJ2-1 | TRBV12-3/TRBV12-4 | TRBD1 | CASSPGQGVHEQFF | TGTGCCAGCAGTCCGGGACAGGGGGTTCATGAGCAGTTCTTC
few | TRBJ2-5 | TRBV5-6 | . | CASSLLYKDWQETQYF | TGTGCCAGCAGCTTATTGTATAAGGACTGGCAAGAGACCCAGTACTTC
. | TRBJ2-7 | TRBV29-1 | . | CSVDIWGEQYF | TGCAGCGTTGATATATGGGGCGAGCAGTACTTC